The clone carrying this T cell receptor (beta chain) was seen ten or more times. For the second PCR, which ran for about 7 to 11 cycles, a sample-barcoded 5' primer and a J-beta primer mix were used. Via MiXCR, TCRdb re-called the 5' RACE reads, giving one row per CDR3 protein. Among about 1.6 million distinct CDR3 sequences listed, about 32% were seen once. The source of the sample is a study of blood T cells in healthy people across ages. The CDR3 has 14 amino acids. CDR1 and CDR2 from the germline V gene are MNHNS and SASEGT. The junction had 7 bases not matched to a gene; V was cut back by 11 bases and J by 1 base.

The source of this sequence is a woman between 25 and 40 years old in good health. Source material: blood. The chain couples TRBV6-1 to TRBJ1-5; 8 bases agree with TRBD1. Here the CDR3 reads CAGSGGTSNQPQHF. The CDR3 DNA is TGTGCCGGGTCAGGGGGCACGAGCAATCAGCCCCAGCATTTT.